This TCR beta chain was found in a study of blood T cell repertoires in COVID-19. Produced via immunoSEQ multiplex PCR; TCRdb's table is partial and in-frame only. The sample yields around 230,000 clones, around 88% seen once. V lost 6 bases to trimming and J lost 5 bases, with 14 bases between them. Germline V gives CDR1 MNHEY, CDR2 SVGEGT. The CDR3 runs 14 residues. This sequence was found in a woman in her thirties or forties with acute COVID-19. Material for sequencing was PBMCs or T cells enriched from blood (not recorded which). This sequence joins TRBV6-2 or TRBV6-3 and TRBJ1-5; the D gene is possibly TRBD1 (6 bases). CDR3 coding DNA: TGTGCCAGCAGCCAAGACAGGCGTTATCAGCCCCAGCATTTT. This encodes CASSQDRRYQPQHF.